These 20 T cell receptor beta chains originate from one sample sequenced in a study of T cell repertoires in cytomegalovirus infection. These TCRs are of unknown antigen specificity. TCRdb re-analysed the reads in MiXCR, keeping a single row per CDR3 protein. In the table there are 800,000 to 950,000 distinct CDR3 sequences, 30% to 35% of which are singletons. Specimen: cultured CD8+ T cells from PBMCs, collected from culture after CMV antigen stimulation. The receptors were gathered from a human donor in good health (CMV status not recorded). Some clones in this sample may be carry-over from other donors' samples.

This rearrangement joins TRBV19 to TRBJ1-1; maybe TRBD1 (5 bases). Germline V CDR1 and CDR2: LNHDA, SQIVND (reference sequence). The CDR3 is made up of 12 amino acids. The V end was cut by 3 bases, the J end by 5 bases, with 7 bases between. The CDR3 DNA reads as TGTGCCAGTAGTATGGGGCGGACTGAAGCTTTCTTT. This translates into CASSMGRTEAFF. Full variable domain (missing parts from reference TRBV19 and TRBJ1-1): DGGITQSPKYLFRKEGQNVTLSCEQNLNHDAMYWYRQDPGQGLRLIYYSQIVNDFQKGDIAEGYSVSREKKESFPLTVTSAQKNPTAFYLCASSMGRTEAFFGQGTRLTVV.

J is TRBJ2-5 and V is TRBV7-6; D unresolved. This CDR3 is built from 19 residues. V lost 3 bases, J lost 2 bases, and 25 bases lay in between. Germline lookup yields CDR1 SGHVS and CDR2 FNYEAQ. The CDR3 reads CASSLLVALSRSIQETQYF. CDR3 bases: TGTGCCAGCAGCTTGCTGGTTGCTCTTTCCAGGTCGATTCAAGAGACCCAGTACTTC.

In its sample, this clonotype was seen once. The chain uses TRBV12-3 or TRBV12-4 and TRBJ1-2; TRBD1 matches 7 bases. V lost 7 bases and J lost 4; bases outside the gene matches: 6. The CDR3 extends over 13 amino acids. The CDR3 protein is CASKQGMSYGYTF. The CDR3 bases are TGTGCCAGCAAACAGGGGATGAGCTATGGCTACACCTTC.

J is TRBJ1-2 and V is TRBV4-1; tentative D call: TRBD1 (5 bases). This CDR3 has 17 amino acids. Trimming shortened V by 5 bases and J by 5 bases, and 24 bases separated the two germline ends. Germline V gives CDR1 MGHRA, CDR2 YSYEKL. The CDR3 nucleotides read TGCGCCAGCAGCGAGTGGCCAGACAGCGATTCATTTTATGGCTACACCTTC. Amino acids: CASSEWPDSDSFYGYTF.

The gene calls are TRBV5-6 and TRBJ1-1, with D unresolved. The CDR3 is made up of 14 amino acids. The germline V and J ends were trimmed by 4 bases and 0 bases, with 10 bases remaining between them. Germline CDR1 SGHDT, CDR2 YYEEEE. CDR3 bases: TGTGCCAGCAGCGAGCCCACAGTGAACACTGAAGCTTTCTTT. Its translation: CASSEPTVNTEAFF. The whole variable domain, filled in from reference TRBV5-6 and TRBJ1-1, reads DAGVTQSPTHLIKTRGQQVTLRCSPKSGHDTVSWYQQALGQGPQFIFQYYEEEERQRGNFPDRFSGHQFPNYSSELNVNALLLGDSALYLCASSEPTVNTEAFFGQGTRLTVV.

The chain is built from TRBV6-8 and TRBJ1-2; no firm D call. The V gene's germline CDR1 is MNHGY and CDR2 SAAAGT. The germline V and J ends were trimmed by 4 bases and 3 bases, with 9 bases remaining between them. The length of the CDR3 is 13 residues. The CDR3 DNA reads TGTGCCAGCAGTTCTGGACGGCACTATGGCTACACCTTC. Encoded protein: CASSSGRHYGYTF.

Points on this clonotype: At one end the junction does not follow the germline gene, possibly because of a read error. V and J are TRBV27 and TRBJ1-2; possible D gene TRBD1, 5 bases. This CDR3 is built from 15 residues. CDR1 is MNHEY, CDR2 SMNVEV, per germline (reference sequence). DNA of the CDR3: TGTGCCAGCAGTTCGTCTTCCAGGGTCCACTATGACTACACCTTC. It specifies CASSSSSRVHYDYTF.

In its sample, this clonotype was seen a few times. The chain recombines TRBV6-5 with TRBJ1-2; D might be TRBD1 (5 bases). V dropped 2 bases and J dropped 6 bases, with 10 bases sitting between them. This CDR3 is built from 13 residues. Germline V lookup: CDR1 MNHEY, CDR2 SVGAGI. CDR3 nucleotide sequence: TGTGCCAGCAGTTACCTGACAGAGGATGGCTACACCTTC. Protein product: CASSYLTEDGYTF.

This clonotype was observed many times. The chain carries TRBV7-9 and TRBJ1-1; possible D gene TRBD1, 5 bases. This CDR3 contains 12 residues. Looked up from germline, CDR1 is SEHNR and CDR2 is FQNEAQ (reference sequence). Trimming took 5 bases from V and 4 from J, leaving 8 bases between them. The CDR3 nucleotides read TGTGCCAGCAGCACAGGTGGCACTGAAGCTTTCTTT. The encoded protein is CASSTGGTEAFF. Full variable domain (rest looked up from reference TRBV7-9 and TRBJ1-1): DTGVSQNPRHKITKRGQNVTFRCDPISEHNRLYWYRQTLGQGPEFLTYFQNEAQLEKSRLLSDRFSAERPKGSFSTLEIQRTEQGDSAMYLCASSTGGTEAFFGQGTRLTVV.

In its sample, this clonotype was seen many times. The V and J genes are TRBV12-3 or TRBV12-4 and TRBJ2-7; D ambiguous. The CDR3 runs 13 residues. Trimming left V 2 bases short and J 3 bases short, with 8 bases between. The CDR3 DNA reads as TGTGCCAGCAGTTTAACCCCTCTCTACGAGCAGTACGTC. This translates into CASSLTPLYEQYV.

This clonotype was seen more than once but under ten times. This sequence joins TRBV7-6 and TRBJ2-5; 11 bases agree with TRBD2. The CDR3 length is 17 residues. The ends lost 5 bases at V and 6 bases at J; junction bases unmatched: 14. Germline V gene lookup returns CDR1 SGHVS and CDR2 FNYEAQ. The CDR3 spells CASSEMGASGGLKTQYF. In DNA, the CDR3 is TGTGCCAGCAGCGAGATGGGAGCTAGCGGGGGGTTGAAGACCCAGTACTTC.

In its sample, this clonotype was seen many times. The chain employs TRBV27 and TRBJ1-5; D call uncertain. This CDR3 has 12 amino acids. Between the trimmed V and J ends, which lost 8 bases and 2 bases, there was a span of 7 bases. From germline, CDR1 is MNHEY and CDR2 SMNVEV (reference sequence). This CDR3 reads CASRGGNQPQHF. The CDR3 bases are TGTGCCAGCCGGGGAGGCAATCAGCCCCAGCATTTT.

This sequence joins TRBV28 and TRBJ2-5; 8 nucleotides agree with TRBD1. Unmatched junction bases numbered 11, after V lost 6 bases and J lost 5 bases. The germline V gene encodes CDR1 MDHEN and CDR2 SYDVKM. The CDR3 is 15 amino acids. The CDR3 DNA reads TGTGCCAGCAGCCCCGGACAGGGACGACAGGAGACCCAGTACTTC. Translation gives CASSPGQGRQETQYF.

The chain has TRBV19 and TRBJ1-1; TRBD1 matches at 11 bases. Trimming cost V 5 bases and J 6 bases; bases outside gene matches: 14. Germline CDR1 LNHDA, CDR2 SQIVND (reference sequence). The CDR3 has 17 amino acids. The CDR3 loop is CASSSRTGGATRSEAFF. The CDR3 bases are TGTGCCAGTAGTTCCCGGACAGGGGGCGCGACAAGGTCTGAAGCTTTCTTT.

J is TRBJ1-2 and V is TRBV6-1; D might be TRBD1 (5 bases). CDR3 size: 13 residues. Trimming stripped 8 bases from V and 3 bases from J, with 13 bases between. The V gene's germline CDR1 is MNHNS and CDR2 SASEGT. The CDR3 sequence is CASPRGEDYGYTF. DNA of the CDR3: TGTGCCAGCCCCAGAGGGGAGGACTATGGCTACACCTTC.

This clonotype was seen more than once but under ten times. The rearrangement links TRBV20-1 to TRBJ2-7; maybe TRBD2 (6 bases). V was cut by 6 bases and J by 0 bases, with 12 bases left in between. The CDR3 length is 13 residues. Germline-derived CDR1 and CDR2 are DFQATT and SNEGSKA (reference sequence). Written as DNA, the CDR3 is TGCAGTGCGAGACCCGGGAGCTCCTACGAGCAGTACGTC. Protein: CSARPGSSYEQYV.

This clonotype was seen only a few times. The CDR3 reads CASSYGRFGNEQFF. The CDR3 DNA follows: TGTGCCAGCAGTTATGGGCGTTTCGGAAATGAGCAGTTCTTC. The chain couples TRBV6-2 or TRBV6-3 to TRBJ2-1; no clear D. The germline V gene encodes CDR1 MNHEY and CDR2 SVGEGT. This CDR3 is built from 14 residues. The ends were cut back, 3 bases at V and 7 bases at J, with 13 bases in the middle.

The chain has TRBV5-1 and TRBJ2-1; 10 nucleotides line up with TRBD1. The CDR3 has 15 residues. Trimming at V came to 0 bases and at J to 8 bases, leaving 5 bases not matched to a gene. Looked up from germline, CDR1 is SGHRS and CDR2 is YFSETQ. The CDR3 coding sequence is TGCGCCAGCAGCTTGGGGGGACAGGGGTTCCATGAGCAGTTCTTC. Its protein product is CASSLGGQGFHEQFF.

This clonotype was observed a few times. In nucleotides, the CDR3 is TGTGCCAGCAGCTTGGGACTAGCCCCTCTCACAGATACGCAGTATTTT. It translates to CASSLGLAPLTDTQYF. The chain combines TRBV5-6 with TRBJ2-3, with TRBD2 identical over 7 bases. The CDR3 has 16 residues. The trim removed 0 bases at V and 2 bases at J, leaving 6 bases unmatched. Germline V gene lookup returns CDR1 SGHDT and CDR2 YYEEEE.

The V call is TRBV10-3, the J call TRBJ2-7; 11 bases map to TRBD1. Germline CDR1 ENHRY, CDR2 SYGVKD. The junction had 11 bases not matched to a gene; V was cut back by 3 bases and J by 1 base. The CDR3 loop spans 18 amino acids. CDR3 DNA sequence: TGTGCCATCAGTGAAGTCGGGACAGGGGGGCCGCGATCCTACGAGCAGTACTTC. Protein sequence: CAISEVGTGGPRSYEQYF.